This T cell receptor (beta chain) comes out of a study of human T cells and chemical hapten exposure. Turning to the study itself: Weekly diphenylcyclopropenone doses were given to patients' scalps across the roughly 25-week study. Affected patients, primarily female, had alopecia areata, totalis or universalis.

Whole-study results and caveats: Patch test score tracked positively with PT1 expanded TCR counts.

Time point specified: pre-sensitization, week 0. The treatment denotes: therapeutic diphenylcyclopropenone sensitization with weekly scalp DPC. This clonotype was counted between two and nine times. No antigen is known for it. Library preparation tagged each individual cDNA molecule with a unique molecular identifier. TCRdb re-derived calls from the RACE reads in MiXCR, one entry per CDR3 protein. The sample includes 100,000 to 150,000 distinct CDR3 sequences, roughly 13% seen only once; the top ten take roughly 3.1%. V gave up 0 bases and J gave up 5 bases, with 17 bases separating them. CDR1 is SGHRS, CDR2 YFSETQ, per germline. The CDR3 is 17 residues long.

The J gene is TRBJ2-2, the V gene TRBV5-1; tentatively, D is TRBD1 or TRBD2 (5 bases each). The receptor's source is a young woman with alopecia areata. Some clones in this sample may be carry-over from other donors' samples. Sequencing was performed on whole blood, taken in connection with sensitization to the hapten diphenylcyclopropenone (DPC). The CDR3 region is CASSLAIGGESTGELFF. CDR3 sequence (DNA): TGCGCCAGCAGCTTGGCTATTGGGGGAGAATCGACCGGGGAGCTGTTTTTT.